The 20 T cell receptor beta chains reported below all come from one sample, sequenced in a study of blood T cells in healthy people across ages. Together with a sample-barcoded 5' primer, a J-beta primer mix was included in a second PCR lasting roughly 7 to 11 cycles. TCRdb passed the 5' RACE reads through MiXCR, listing each CDR3 protein once. The sample contains 1.2 million to 1.5 million distinct CDR3 sequences, roughly 40% of which appear only once. What was sequenced was blood. Receptors originate from a woman aged 18-35 years in good health.

The chain uses TRBV28 and TRBJ2-7, with TRBD1 identical over 8 bases. The CDR3 consists of 17 residues. Trimming took 5 bases from V and 2 from J; bases not matched to a gene: 14. Germline V CDR1 and CDR2: MDHEN, SYDVKM. CDR3 sequence reads: CASSPGALGQVTYEQYF. CDR3 sequence (DNA): TGTGCCAGCAGTCCGGGGGCATTGGGACAGGTAACCTACGAGCAGTACTTC.

V is TRBV5-1 and J is TRBJ2-1; 9 nucleotides align to TRBD2. The germline V gene encodes CDR1 SGHRS and CDR2 YFSETQ. The V gene end was trimmed by 5 bases and the J gene end by 8 bases; junction bases not matched to a gene: 5. This CDR3 contains 13 residues. The CDR3 DNA reads as TGCGCCAGCAGTCGCGGGAGGGAATATGAGCAGTTCTTC. It specifies CASSRGREYEQFF. Drawing the rest from reference TRBV5-1 and TRBJ2-1, the complete variable domain is KAGVTQTPRYLIKTRGQQVTLSCSPISGHRSVSWYQQTPGQGLQFLFEYFSETQRNKGNFPGRFSGRQFSNSRSEMNVSTLELGDSALYLCASSRGREYEQFFGPGTRLTVL.

In its sample, this clonotype was seen a few times. The gene calls are TRBV11-2 and TRBJ2-5; the D gene is possibly TRBD1 (6 bases). Germline lookup yields CDR1 SGHAT and CDR2 FQNNGV. The V gene lost 5 bases and the J gene lost 11 bases, with 15 bases spanning the gap. The CDR3 extends over 12 amino acids. DNA for the CDR3: TGTGCCAGCAGCCCGGAAATGGGGGCGCAGTACTTC. Its protein is CASSPEMGAQYF. Full variable domain (rest looked up from reference TRBV11-2 and TRBJ2-5): EAGVAQSPRYKIIEKRQSVAFWCNPISGHATLYWYQQILGQGPKLLIQFQNNGVVDDSQLPKDRFSAERLKGVDSTLKIQPAKLEDSAVYLCASSPEMGAQYFGPGTRLLVL.

This chain connects TRBV3-1 to TRBJ1-1; 8 bases line up with TRBD1. Germline V lookup: CDR1 LGHDT, CDR2 YNNKEL (reference sequence). After removal of 8 bases from V and 3 bases from J, the junction contained 8 bases not matched to a gene. This CDR3 has 14 residues. The CDR3 here is CASAMDRADTEAFF. The CDR3, as DNA: TGTGCCAGCGCCATGGACAGGGCGGACACTGAAGCTTTCTTT.

The chain recombines TRBV5-1 with TRBJ2-7; D might be TRBD2 (6 bases). CDR1 is SGHRS and CDR2 is YFSETQ in the germline V gene. V was trimmed by 2 bases and J by 2 bases, leaving 14 bases between them. The CDR3 has 15 amino acids. CDR3 residues: CASSFPGTPPYEQYF. The CDR3 nucleotides are TGCGCCAGCAGCTTCCCCGGGACTCCTCCCTACGAGCAGTACTTC.

This clonotype was counted only a few times. J is TRBJ1-1 and V is TRBV25-1; the D is unclear. Germline lookup yields CDR1 MGHDK and CDR2 SYGVNS. The CDR3 spans 12 residues. Trimming took 1 base from V and 8 from J, leaving 8 bases between them. The CDR3 DNA sequence: TGTGCCAGCAGTGAATTGGGGAAAGAAGCTTTCTTT. This encodes CASSELGKEAFF.

The chain couples TRBV20-1 to TRBJ2-1, with TRBD2 identical over 7 bases. The CDR3 contains 15 residues. The junction had 8 bases not matched to a gene; V was cut back by 0 bases and J by 6 bases. CDR1 is DFQATT and CDR2 is SNEGSKA in the germline V gene (reference sequence). Here the CDR3 reads CSARDEGGALNEQFF. Here the CDR3 DNA reads TGCAGTGCTAGAGATGAGGGAGGGGCCCTCAATGAGCAGTTCTTC.

This rearrangement joins TRBV20-1 to TRBJ1-5; no clear D. Between the trimmed V and J ends, which lost 6 bases and 2 bases, there was a span of 14 bases. The CDR3 sequence is 14 residues long. Germline CDR1 and CDR2: DFQATT and SNEGSKA (reference sequence). The chain's CDR3 is CSAVGEDGNQPQHF. CDR3 DNA sequence: TGCAGTGCCGTCGGGGAGGACGGCAATCAGCCCCAGCATTTT.

This sequence joins TRBV7-2 and TRBJ2-5; a weak D match, TRBD1 (5 bases). Gene TRBJ2-7 matches the end of the DNA better, so the J call may be wrong. The CDR3 has 12 residues. CDR1 and CDR2 from the germline V gene are SGHTA and FQGNSA. The CDR3 sequence: CASNTGNYEQYF. The CDR3 nucleotides read TGTGCCAGCAATACAGGAAACTACGAGCAGTACTTC.

The chain employs TRBV2 and TRBJ1-2; TRBD1 is a possible D gene (6 bases). Germline V gives CDR1 SNHLY, CDR2 FYNNEI. The CDR3 covers 13 residues. Trimming stripped 7 bases from V and 3 bases from J, with 12 bases between. The CDR3: CASTGGQDYGYTF. CDR3 bases: TGTGCCAGCACTGGGGGGCAGGACTATGGCTACACCTTC.

The chain combines TRBV11-1 with TRBJ1-1; TRBD1 is a possible D gene (5 bases). Trimming left V 5 bases short and J 0 bases short, with 13 bases between. This CDR3 is 15 amino acids long. Germline V CDR1 and CDR2: SGHAT, FQDESV (reference sequence). CDR3 coding DNA: TGTGCCAGCAGCCCTGGGGCAGGGCTGAACACTGAAGCTTTCTTT. This codes for CASSPGAGLNTEAFF.

J is TRBJ2-2 and V is TRBV24-1, with TRBD2 matching over 7 bases. Trimming at V came to 4 bases and at J to 6 bases, leaving 16 bases not matched to a gene. The CDR3 loop spans 18 amino acids. Germline lookup yields CDR1 KGHDR and CDR2 SFDVKD. The CDR3 nucleotides read TGTGCCACCAGTGACCCTGGGAGGGCAGCGCACGGGCCCGGGGAGCTGTTTTTT. This sequence encodes CATSDPGRAAHGPGELFF.

This clonotype was seen more than once but under ten times. The CDR3 loop is CSASGGQGGEQYF. The DNA for the CDR3 is TGCAGTGCTAGTGGGGGACAGGGAGGCGAGCAGTACTTC. The V call is TRBV20-1, the J call TRBJ2-7, with TRBD1 identical over 9 bases. The germline gives CDR1 DFQATT, CDR2 SNEGSKA (reference sequence). The CDR3 is 13 amino acids. V was pared by 3 bases and J by 6 bases, with 6 bases of the junction left unmatched.

The V call is TRBV3-1, the J call TRBJ2-1; 9 nucleotides agree with TRBD2. Germline-derived CDR1 and CDR2 are LGHDT and YNNKEL (reference sequence). The V gene end was trimmed by 2 bases and the J gene end by 8 bases; junction bases not matched to a gene: 10. CDR3 size: 16 residues. Here the CDR3 reads CASSQLGLALYDEQFF. CDR3 nucleotides: TGTGCCAGCAGCCAACTGGGACTAGCTCTTTACGATGAGCAGTTCTTC.

Turning to this clonotype: This sequence may be a read error, since a much larger clone differs from it by one base. The V and J genes are TRBV5-1 and TRBJ2-7; D call uncertain. CDR3 length: 15 residues. Trimming took 5 bases from V and 7 from J, leaving 22 bases between them. Germline CDR1 and CDR2: SGHRS and YFSETQ. The CDR3 DNA is TGCGCCAGCAGTATCCCTTCCGGAGATAGCAATGAGCAGTACTTC. It is translated as CASSIPSGDSNEQYF.

This chain uses TRBV12-5 with TRBJ2-7; perhaps D is TRBD1 or TRBD2 (6 bases each). This CDR3 is 14 amino acids long. Between the trimmed V and J ends, which lost 6 bases and 7 bases, there was a span of 19 bases. CDR1 and CDR2 from the germline V gene are LGHNT and FRNRAP. This CDR3 reads CASGRNLGGNEQYF. The CDR3 bases are TGTGCTAGTGGCCGAAACTTGGGGGGCAATGAGCAGTACTTC.

The gene calls are TRBV28 and TRBJ2-1; maybe TRBD2 (6 bases). The CDR3 extends over 16 amino acids. Germline assignment: CDR1 MDHEN and CDR2 SYDVKM. Trimming shortened V by 5 bases and J by 7 bases, and 21 bases separated the two germline ends. Written as DNA, the CDR3 is TGTGCCAGCAGTCCGCGACACCTTTGGGCGGGGAATGAGCAGTTCTTC. Translation gives CASSPRHLWAGNEQFF.

This clonotype showed up just a few times. The CDR3 DNA is TGTGCCAGCAGCCAAGAAGGGGACGAGCAGTACTTC. Its protein is CASSQEGDEQYF. This sequence joins TRBV3-1 and TRBJ2-7, with TRBD1 as a possible D gene (5 bases). Germline values: CDR1 LGHDT, CDR2 YNNKEL (reference sequence). This CDR3 is built from 12 residues. Trimming took off 0 bases at V and 5 bases at J, with 5 bases between the two ends.

The J gene is TRBJ1-2, the V gene TRBV5-1; D is unresolved. Trimming pared 4 bases from V and 5 bases from J, leaving 21 bases between. This CDR3 comprises 16 residues. In germline, CDR1 is SGHRS, CDR2 YFSETQ. CDR3: CASSPLTGIKQYGYTF. DNA for the CDR3: TGCGCCAGCAGCCCATTGACCGGGATCAAACAGTATGGCTACACCTTC.

As for this clonotype: An end of the junction differs from the germline gene, which may be a read error. This chain joins TRBV20-1 and TRBJ2-1; 13 bases line up with TRBD2. This CDR3 is 18 amino acids long. The germline CDR1 and CDR2 sequences are DFQATT and SNEGSKA (reference sequence). CDR3 sequence (DNA): TGCAGTGCTAGTATACTAGCGGGAGGGGCCTCCTCCTACGATGAGCAGTTCTTC. The encoded protein is CSASILAGGASSYDEQFF.